This entry lists 15 T cell receptor beta chains sequenced from one sample in a study of blood T cell repertoires in COVID-19. Clones were sequenced by immunoSEQ multiplex PCR, and TCRdb holds only the in-frame ones, with some missing. This table has 350,000 to 550,000 clones, around 89% appearing once. The specimen was peripheral blood. These TCRs come from a woman in her twenties or thirties with acute or convalescent COVID-19.

The chain couples TRBV29-1 to TRBJ2-3; D remains ambiguous. CDR1 SQVTM and CDR2 ANQGSEA come from the germline V gene. Trimming cost V 0 bases and J 2 bases, with 18 bases left between them. This CDR3 is built from 17 residues. The CDR3 DNA reads TGCAGCGTTGAAGATCGTTTGGCAGACACTTACACAGATACGCAGTATTTT. Translation gives CSVEDRLADTYTDTQYF.

This chain joins TRBV9 and TRBJ2-3; D perhaps matches TRBD2 (5 bases). V lost 0 bases and J lost 3, with 11 bases in between. The CDR3 length is 15 residues. The germline V gene has CDR1 SGDLS and CDR2 YYNGEE. CDR3 amino acids: CASSVVRGWTDTQYF. The CDR3 nucleotides are TGTGCCAGCAGCGTAGTTCGGGGTTGGACAGATACGCAGTATTTT.

The V call is TRBV25-1, the J call TRBJ2-7; the D gene is possibly TRBD1 (5 bases). The V and J ends lost 8 bases and 6 bases respectively, with 17 bases between them. CDR1 is MGHDK and CDR2 is SYGVNS in the germline V gene. The CDR3 spans 13 residues. The CDR3 DNA follows: TGTGCCAGCCAAATCGGACATACAACCGAGCAGTACTTC. Translation gives CASQIGHTTEQYF.

The chain links TRBV27 to TRBJ1-1; maybe TRBD1 (6 bases). The CDR3 runs 15 residues. The V gene lost 2 bases and the J gene lost 3 bases, with 13 bases spanning the gap. Per germline, CDR1 MNHEY and CDR2 SMNVEV (reference sequence). CDR3 DNA: TGTGCCAGCAGTTTAGGGGGGGCTGGATACACTGAAGCTTTCTTT. It specifies CASSLGGAGYTEAFF.

The chain carries TRBV24-1 and TRBJ2-4; D remains unclear. Germline assignment: CDR1 KGHDR and CDR2 SFDVKD. Trimming cost V 9 bases and J 1 base, with 15 bases left between them. There are 15 residues in the CDR3. The CDR3 DNA follows: TGTGCCACCCTTCCGCCAGGCGCCGCCAAAAACATTCAGTACTTC. Amino acids: CATLPPGAAKNIQYF.

This chain uses TRBV6-5 with TRBJ1-5; D may be TRBD1 (6 bases). Trimming stripped 6 bases from V and 4 bases from J, with 16 bases between. The CDR3 runs 15 residues. The germline V gene has CDR1 MNHEY and CDR2 SVGAGI. The DNA of the CDR3 is TGTGCCAGCAGGAATTTCAATCAGGGGAATCAGCCCCAGCATTTT. It codes for CASRNFNQGNQPQHF.

The chain links TRBV5-3 to TRBJ2-6, with D possibly TRBD2 on 7 matching bases. TRBV5-3 falls under the ORF class, with uncertain function. Trimming removed 4 bases at V and 2 bases at J, with 25 bases between. This CDR3 contains 20 residues. CDR3 in amino acids: CARSHLRGQGGFAGANVLTF. The DNA of the CDR3 is TGTGCCAGAAGCCACTTGCGGGGGCAGGGAGGGTTTGCTGGGGCCAACGTCCTGACTTTC.

Only a few counts were recorded for this clone. This chain uses TRBV24-1 with TRBJ1-5; the D is unclear. CDR3 size: 13 residues. Trimming left V 9 bases short and J 7 bases short, with 15 bases between. Germline V gene sequence: CDR1 KGHDR, CDR2 SFDVKD. CDR3 protein: CATQEGGGQPQHF. The CDR3 nucleotides are TGTGCCACCCAGGAGGGAGGAGGGCAGCCCCAGCATTTT.

As for this clone: One end of the junction fails to match germline, which may point to a read error. This sequence joins TRBV15 and TRBJ2-2, with D perhaps matching TRBD1 (7 bases). Germline V gives CDR1 LNHNV, CDR2 YYDKDF (reference sequence). CDR3 length: 16 residues. CDR3 sequence: CATSGEEGANSGELFF. DNA of the CDR3: TGTGCCACCAGCGGAGAGGAGGGGGCTAATTCCGGGGAGCTGTTTTTT.

V usage is TRBV5-1 and J usage is TRBJ2-1, with 9 bases aligning to TRBD1. The CDR3 contains 14 residues. The trim removed 4 bases at V and 6 bases at J, leaving 5 bases unmatched. The germline CDR1 and CDR2 sequences are SGHRS and YFSETQ. This CDR3 reads CASSRGQGINEQFF. CDR3 nucleotides: TGCGCCAGCAGCCGGGGACAGGGAATCAATGAGCAGTTCTTC.

The chain couples TRBV27 to TRBJ1-1; 7 bases align to TRBD1. With V trimmed by 5 bases and J by 10 bases, 7 bases remained unmatched. Germline V gene lookup returns CDR1 MNHEY and CDR2 SMNVEV (reference sequence). There are 12 residues in the CDR3. The CDR3 reads CASSQDRVSAFF. As DNA, the CDR3 is TGTGCCAGCAGTCAAGACAGGGTGTCAGCTTTCTTT.

V is TRBV30 and J is TRBJ2-2; 7 nucleotides line up with TRBD2. After removal of 3 bases from V and 7 bases from J, the junction contained 8 bases not matched to a gene. This CDR3 contains 14 residues. Germline assignment: CDR1 GTSNPN and CDR2 SVGIG (reference sequence). The CDR3 reads CAWRAGLGFGELFF. DNA of the CDR3: TGTGCCTGGAGGGCCGGACTAGGCTTCGGGGAGCTGTTTTTT.

This chain connects TRBV15 to TRBJ2-5; possible D gene TRBD2, 6 bases. Trimming took off 2 bases at V and 2 bases at J, with 12 bases between the two ends. This CDR3 spans 15 amino acids. Germline V gene data show CDR1 as LNHNV and CDR2 as YYDKDF (reference sequence). The CDR3 spells CATSRTRGFQETQYF. CDR3 DNA sequence: TGTGCCACCAGCAGAACCCGGGGGTTTCAAGAGACCCAGTACTTC. The complete variable domain, with remaining parts taken from reference TRBV15 and TRBJ2-5, reads DAMVIQNPRYQVTQFGKPVTLSCSQTLNHNVMYWYQQKSSQAPKLLFHYYDKDFNNEADTPDNFQSRRPNTSFCFLDIRSPGLGDTAMYLCATSRTRGFQETQYFGPGTRLLVL.

The CDR3 loop reads CSVLDRGDGANVLTF. In DNA, the CDR3 is TGCAGCGTTCTAGACAGGGGCGATGGGGCCAACGTCCTGACTTTC. V gene TRBV29-1 combines with J gene TRBJ2-6, with 8 bases identical to TRBD1. This CDR3 comprises 15 residues. Losses at the gene ends were 5 bases for V and 3 bases for J; bases not matched to a gene: 6. Germline lookup yields CDR1 SQVTM and CDR2 ANQGSEA. The complete variable domain, with remaining parts taken from reference TRBV29-1 and TRBJ2-6, reads SAVISQKPSRDICQRGTSLTIQCQVDSQVTMMFWYRQQPGQSLTLIATANQGSEATYESGFVIDKFPISRPNLTFSTLTVSNMSPEDSSIYLCSVLDRGDGANVLTFGAGSRLTVL.

The rearrangement links TRBV28 to TRBJ2-2; TRBD1 agrees at 11 bases. Germline assignment: CDR1 MDHEN and CDR2 SYDVKM. V was clipped by 6 bases and J by 7 bases; unmatched bases: 7. This CDR3 has 15 residues. The chain's CDR3 is CASSLGGTGGGELFF. Here the CDR3 DNA reads TGTGCCAGCAGCCTCGGAGGGACAGGGGGCGGGGAGCTGTTTTTT.